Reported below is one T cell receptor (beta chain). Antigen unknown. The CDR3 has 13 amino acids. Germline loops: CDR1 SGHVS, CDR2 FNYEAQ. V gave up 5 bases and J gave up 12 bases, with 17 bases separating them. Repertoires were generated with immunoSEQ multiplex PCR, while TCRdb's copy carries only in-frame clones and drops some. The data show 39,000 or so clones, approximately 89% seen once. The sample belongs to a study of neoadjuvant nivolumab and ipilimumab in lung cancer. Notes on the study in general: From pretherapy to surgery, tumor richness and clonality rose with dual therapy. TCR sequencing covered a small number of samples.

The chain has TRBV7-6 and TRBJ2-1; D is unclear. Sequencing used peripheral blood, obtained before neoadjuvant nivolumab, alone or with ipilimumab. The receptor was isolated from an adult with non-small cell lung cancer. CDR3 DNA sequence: TGTGCCAGCAGCCATGACTTCGATAGGGTGCAGTTCTTC. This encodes CASSHDFDRVQFF. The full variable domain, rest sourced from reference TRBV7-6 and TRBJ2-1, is GAGVSQSPRYKVTKRGQDVALRCDPISGHVSLYWYRQALGQGPEFLTYFNYEAQQDKSGLPNDRFSAERPEGSISTLTIQRTEQRDSAMYRCASSHDFDRVQFFGPGTRLTVL.